A selection of T cell receptor beta chains follows, all from one sample in a study of T cells in Graves' hyperthyroidism and ophthalmopathy. From the multiplex PCR reads, TCRdb called clonotypes with MiXCR, one entry per CDR3 protein. The table has fewer than 850,000 distinct CDR3 sequences, 17% seen once. The specimen sequenced was blood. The receptor source for this set is a man aged 50 or older with Graves' hyperthyroidism. Both conserved end residues are part of each CDR3. The order of the fields is clone size, D gene, J gene, V gene, CDR3 DNA, CDR3 protein. D genes are given only for firm matches. Where a row states a size, it is once, few, many or the class of an expanded clone; other rows omit it.

clone size: many; D gene: TRBD1; J gene: TRBJ2-1; V gene: TRBV27; CDR3 DNA: TGTGCCAGCAGTTGGGGGACAGGGGTATACAATGAGCAGTTCTTC; CDR3 protein: CASSWGTGVYNEQFF
clone size: many; D gene: NA; J gene: TRBJ2-5; V gene: TRBV24-1; CDR3 DNA: TGTGCCACCAGTAATTGGTACCAAGAGACCCAGTACTTC; CDR3 protein: CATSNWYQETQYF
clone size: many; D gene: NA; J gene: TRBJ2-6; V gene: TRBV6-2/TRBV6-3; CDR3 DNA: TGTGCCAGCAGTTACAGGGTTCCTGGGGCCAACGTCCTGACTTTC; CDR3 protein: CASSYRVPGANVLTF
clone size: NA; D gene: NA; J gene: TRBJ1-5; V gene: TRBV20-1; CDR3 DNA: TGCAGTGCTAGAGTCGGTTATAGCAATCAGCCCCAGCATTTT; CDR3 protein: CSARVGYSNQPQHF
clone size: few; D gene: TRBD2; J gene: TRBJ2-1; V gene: TRBV20-1; CDR3 DNA: TGCAGTGCCGGCGGGACTAGCGACAATGAGCAGTTCTTC; CDR3 protein: CSAGGTSDNEQFF
clone size: many; D gene: TRBD1; J gene: TRBJ1-6; V gene: TRBV12-3/TRBV12-4; CDR3 DNA: TGTGCCAGCAGTTTATCCGGGACAGGGATTTCACCCCTCCACTTT; CDR3 protein: CASSLSGTGISPLHF
clone size: many; D gene: NA; J gene: TRBJ2-3; V gene: TRBV7-2; CDR3 DNA: TGTGCCAGCAGCTCCATTCTGGCTAGGACAGATACGCAGTATTTT; CDR3 protein: CASSSILARTDTQYF
clone size: many; D gene: NA; J gene: TRBJ1-2; V gene: TRBV11-2; CDR3 DNA: TGTGCCAGCAGCTTTAGGCAGGGGAATGGCTACACCTTC; CDR3 protein: CASSFRQGNGYTF
clone size: few; D gene: NA; J gene: TRBJ2-1; V gene: TRBV28; CDR3 DNA: TGTGCCAGCAGTTTCCAAGGGGATTACAATGAGCAGTTCTTC; CDR3 protein: CASSFQGDYNEQFF
clone size: many; D gene: NA; J gene: TRBJ2-1; V gene: TRBV2; CDR3 DNA: TGTGCCAGCAGTGGTGGAGCGGGACACCACAATGAGCAGTTCTTC; CDR3 protein: CASSGGAGHHNEQFF
clone size: NA; D gene: NA; J gene: TRBJ2-7; V gene: TRBV28; CDR3 DNA: TGTGCCAGCGCAAGGTCAGGGTGGGAGCAGTACTTC; CDR3 protein: CASARSGWEQYF
clone size: few; D gene: NA; J gene: TRBJ2-2; V gene: TRBV5-1; CDR3 DNA: TGCGCCAGCAGCTTGTCGAGTAGCTCGTCCGGGGAGCTGTTTTTT; CDR3 protein: CASSLSSSSSGELFF
clone size: many; D gene: NA; J gene: TRBJ2-1; V gene: TRBV28; CDR3 DNA: TGTGCCAGCAGTACCGCTACAGCGGAGCACTACAATGAGCAGTTCTTC; CDR3 protein: CASSTATAEHYNEQFF
clone size: many; D gene: TRBD1; J gene: TRBJ1-6; V gene: TRBV28; CDR3 DNA: TGTGCCAGCAGTTTGGAGACAGGGGGATCACCCCTCCACTTT; CDR3 protein: CASSLETGGSPLHF
clone size: NA; D gene: NA; J gene: TRBJ1-1; V gene: TRBV28; CDR3 DNA: TGTGCCAGCAGGCTAACATGGTACACTGAGGCTTTCTTT; CDR3 protein: CASRLTWYTEAFF
clone size: NA; D gene: NA; J gene: TRBJ2-1; V gene: TRBV5-1; CDR3 DNA: TGCGCCAGCATTCTTAGGATGCCGCAGTTCTTC; CDR3 protein: CASILRMPQFF
clone size: few; D gene: NA; J gene: TRBJ2-7; V gene: TRBV6-1; CDR3 DNA: TGTGCCAGCAGTTGGGACATACGGAGCTCCTACGAGCAGTACTTC; CDR3 protein: CASSWDIRSSYEQYF
clone size: NA; D gene: NA; J gene: TRBJ2-3; V gene: TRBV28; CDR3 DNA: TGTGCCAGCAGTTCCCTAGACTGGGGGTCAGATACGCAGTATTTT; CDR3 protein: CASSSLDWGSDTQYF
clone size: NA; D gene: NA; J gene: TRBJ2-7; V gene: TRBV27; CDR3 DNA: TGTGCCAGCAGTTTTCGTGAGGGGGGCAACGAGCAGTACTTC; CDR3 protein: CASSFREGGNEQYF
clone size: few; D gene: TRBD2; J gene: TRBJ2-4; V gene: TRBV6-2/TRBV6-3; CDR3 DNA: TGTGCCAGCAGCCGACTAGCGGGAGCTAAAAACATTCAGTACTTC; CDR3 protein: CASSRLAGAKNIQYF
clone size: few; D gene: NA; J gene: TRBJ2-3; V gene: TRBV7-9; CDR3 DNA: TGTGCCAGCAGCACAAAGGGACCAACGCAGTATTTT; CDR3 protein: CASSTKGPTQYF
clone size: NA; D gene: TRBD2; J gene: TRBJ2-1; V gene: TRBV15; CDR3 DNA: TGTGCCACCAGGTCTAGCGGGGGCTACAATGAGCAGTTCTTC; CDR3 protein: CATRSSGGYNEQFF
clone size: few; D gene: NA; J gene: TRBJ1-1; V gene: TRBV20-1; CDR3 DNA: TGCAGTGCGAGGGAGGTTCTGAACACTGAAGCTTTCTTT; CDR3 protein: CSAREVLNTEAFF
clone size: NA; D gene: NA; J gene: TRBJ1-6; V gene: TRBV2; CDR3 DNA: TGTGCCAGCAGGCACAGTTTTTTAAGTTCACCCCTCCACTTT; CDR3 protein: CASRHSFLSSPLHF
clone size: many; D gene: TRBD1; J gene: TRBJ1-2; V gene: TRBV6-6; CDR3 DNA: TGTGCCAGCAGTTACACGCCGGGACAGGGTGCTTATGGCTACACCTTC; CDR3 protein: CASSYTPGQGAYGYTF
clone size: many; D gene: NA; J gene: TRBJ2-3; V gene: TRBV7-2; CDR3 DNA: TGTGCCAGCGGGACCCAGAGCACAGATACGCAGTATTTT; CDR3 protein: CASGTQSTDTQYF
clone size: NA; D gene: NA; J gene: TRBJ1-1; V gene: TRBV3-1; CDR3 DNA: TGTGCCAGCAGCGGGAGGTACCTTGACGGGGGAGAAGCTTTCTTT; CDR3 protein: CASSGRYLDGGEAFF
clone size: many; D gene: NA; J gene: TRBJ2-6; V gene: TRBV19; CDR3 DNA: TGTGCCAGTAGTATTAATGTAGGAGGTAGCTCCTCTGGGGCCAACGTCCTGACTTTC; CDR3 protein: CASSINVGGSSSGANVLTF